Listed below are T cell receptor beta chains from one sample, sequenced in a study of human T cells and chemical hapten exposure. TCRdb re-called the RACE reads with MiXCR, one entry per CDR3 protein. This table has about 70,000 distinct CDR3 sequences, around 10% appearing once. The sequencing here drew on whole blood, taken in connection with sensitization to the hapten diphenylcyclopropenone (DPC). These receptors were collected from a woman aged 40 to 50 with alopecia areata. Some clones in this sample may be carry-over from other donors' samples. Both conserved end residues are part of each CDR3. The order of the fields is V gene, D gene, clone size, J gene, CDR3 length, CDR3 DNA, CDR3 protein. The D gene is left open where the match is weak. Only part of the rows carry a size: once, few, many, or a class if the clone is expanded.

TRBV7-2	TRBD1	-	TRBJ2-2	14	TGTGCCAGCAAGGGACAGGGGGCTCTCGGGGAGCTGTTTTTT	CASKGQGALGELFF
TRBV5-6	TRBD1	-	TRBJ1-1	17	TGTGCCAGCAGCTTACCGGGACAGGGGAGTGAGAACACTGAAGCTTTCTTT	CASSLPGQGSENTEAFF
TRBV11-1	TRBD1	many	TRBJ2-7	16	TGTGCCAGCAGCTTAGAGATGGCAGGGGGTTCAAACGAGCAGTACTTC	CASSLEMAGGSNEQYF
TRBV6-1	-	many	TRBJ2-5	16	TGTGCCAGCAGTGAAGGGGCAGGGAACTGGGCCGAGACCCAGTACTTC	CASSEGAGNWAETQYF
TRBV7-9	-	many	TRBJ1-1	15	TGTGCCAGCAGCCCCTCCTCAGGGGTGAACACTGAAGCTTTCTTT	CASSPSSGVNTEAFF
TRBV7-2	TRBD1	many	TRBJ2-7	14	TGTGCCAGCACCACCGGGACAGGACAGCGCGAGCAGTACTTC	CASTTGTGQREQYF
TRBV5-1	-	few	TRBJ1-1	15	TGCGCCAGCAGCTCCCTAGGCGGGCAATCCACTGAAGCTTTCTTT	CASSSLGGQSTEAFF
TRBV5-6	-	many	TRBJ2-7	14	TGTGCCAGCAGCTCAATTAGGGGCTCCTACGAGCAGTACTTC	CASSSIRGSYEQYF
TRBV9	TRBD1	-	TRBJ1-1	17	TGTGCCAGCAGCCCAGCCGGGACAGGGGGCGTCGGCACTGAAGCTTTCTTT	CASSPAGTGGVGTEAFF
TRBV7-6	-	many	TRBJ2-3	15	TGTGCCAGCAGCTTAGGAGCCCTAAGCACAGATACGCAGTATTTT	CASSLGALSTDTQYF
TRBV7-2	TRBD1	-	TRBJ1-4	15	TGTGCCAGCAGCTTAGCAGGGGGCGCGGGGGAAAAACTGTTTTTT	CASSLAGGAGEKLFF
TRBV9	-	many	TRBJ1-1	16	TGTGCCAGCAGCGGACCCGGCCCAGGTTGGGACACTGAAGCTTTCTTT	CASSGPGPGWDTEAFF
TRBV2	-	few	TRBJ1-4	14	TGTGCCAGCATTTTCGACACAAGCTACGAAAAACTGTTTTTT	CASIFDTSYEKLFF
TRBV12-3/TRBV12-4	-	few	TRBJ2-7	14	TGTGCCAGCAGTTTGACGGACGGACCCTACGAGCAGTACTTC	CASSLTDGPYEQYF
TRBV6-2/TRBV6-3	TRBD1	many	TRBJ2-2	15	TGTGCCAGCAGTTACCCGGGACAGGAAGCGGGGGAGCTGTTTTTT	CASSYPGQEAGELFF
TRBV6-4	TRBD1	few	TRBJ2-1	15	TGTGCCAGCAGTGTTACAGGGGCGTCCTACAATGAGCAGTTCTTC	CASSVTGASYNEQFF
TRBV7-9	TRBD2	many	TRBJ2-3	15	TGTGCCAGCAGCTTATCAACGGGGGGGCCAGATACGCAGTATTTT	CASSLSTGGPDTQYF
TRBV29-1	-	few	TRBJ2-7	13	TGCAGCGTTTTTGTAGAAGAGAACTACGAGCAGTACTTC	CSVFVEENYEQYF
TRBV12-3/TRBV12-4	TRBD1	few	TRBJ2-1	15	TGTGCCAGCAGGGGGGGACAGGGGGCCAGGGGTGAGCAGTTCTTC	CASRGGQGARGEQFF
TRBV13	-	-	TRBJ1-1	12	TGTGCCAGCAGCTCGGCCTCCGGTCGGGCTTTCTTT	CASSSASGRAFF
TRBV7-9	-	many	TRBJ1-1	11	TGTGCCAGCAGCTTATATCTCGAAGCTTTCTTT	CASSLYLEAFF
TRBV12-3/TRBV12-4	-	many	TRBJ2-5	15	TGTGCCAGCAGTTTGGAGGGACTCAGCCAAGAGACCCAGTACTTC	CASSLEGLSQETQYF
TRBV4-2	-	-	TRBJ1-1	13	TGTGCCAGCAGCCCTGCCCTGAACACTGAAGCTTTCTTT	CASSPALNTEAFF
TRBV11-2	-	many	TRBJ1-1	13	TGTGCCAGCAGCTTGACAGTGAACACTGAAGCTTTCTTT	CASSLTVNTEAFF
TRBV15	TRBD1	many	TRBJ2-7	15	TGTGCCACCAGCAGAGGGGACAGGACGAAGCGAGAGCAGTACTTC	CATSRGDRTKREQYF
TRBV29-1	-	-	TRBJ1-1	13	TGCAGCGTTGAGGCCGGGTGGAACACTGAAGCTTTCTTT	CSVEAGWNTEAFF
TRBV28	-	many	TRBJ2-1	13	TGTGCCAGCCCATGGGCCTCCTACAATGAGCAGTTCTTC	CASPWASYNEQFF
TRBV20-1	-	-	TRBJ1-5	14	TGCAGTGCGCTATCGGTACAGGGTTATCAGCCCCAGCATTTT	CSALSVQGYQPQHF
TRBV11-1	-	-	TRBJ2-5	15	TGTGCCAGCAGCACCCCGTCGAGTCTGCAAGAGACCCAGTACTTC	CASSTPSSLQETQYF
TRBV20-1	-	many	TRBJ1-5	16	TGCAGTGCTACGATTCACAGGGAAGCGGGCAATCAGCCCCAGCATTTT	CSATIHREAGNQPQHF
TRBV11-2	TRBD2	-	TRBJ2-7	14	TGTGCCAGCAGCCCCGCGGGGGTCCCGCTCGAGCAGTACTTC	CASSPAGVPLEQYF
TRBV9	-	many	TRBJ2-3	12	TGTGCCAGCGGGGGGATAAGCGACCGTTTGTATTTT	CASGGISDRLYF
TRBV20-1	-	many	TRBJ1-2	12	TGCAGTGCTCACAGGGTCGACTATGGCTACACCTTC	CSAHRVDYGYTF
TRBV14	-	many	TRBJ1-1	15	TGTGCCAGCAGCCAAGCGACTTGGGGCCCTCCTGAAGCTTTCTTT	CASSQATWGPPEAFF
TRBV7-9	-	few	TRBJ2-3	14	TGTGCCAGCGGGGCGGGGGCCCGCACAGATACGCAGTATTTT	CASGAGARTDTQYF
TRBV7-2	-	many	TRBJ2-3	14	TGTGCCAGCAGCCCGTGGGATCTCGGCTATACGCAGTATTTT	CASSPWDLGYTQYF
TRBV6-4	-	few	TRBJ2-3	16	TGTGCCAGCAGTGACTCGATCTTCGGGGGCCCAGATACGCAGTATTTT	CASSDSIFGGPDTQYF
TRBV6-2/TRBV6-3	TRBD1	few	TRBJ2-7	13	TGTGCCAGCAGTACGGACAGGACCTACGAGCAGTACTTC	CASSTDRTYEQYF
TRBV29-1	-	few	TRBJ2-5	13	TGCAGCGTCCCTGACAGTGGGCCGGGAACCCAGTACTTC	CSVPDSGPGTQYF
TRBV12-3/TRBV12-4	-	many	TRBJ1-6	14	TGTGCCAGCGGCCGGTCCCGCTATAATTCACCCCTCCACTTT	CASGRSRYNSPLHF
TRBV5-1	-	many	TRBJ2-1	14	TGCGCCAGCAGCTCGGGACTGGACTACAATGAGCAGTTCTTC	CASSSGLDYNEQFF
TRBV2	TRBD2	-	TRBJ2-1	15	TGTGCCAGCAATGACATAGCGGGGGGCTGGTTTGAGCAGTTCTTC	CASNDIAGGWFEQFF
TRBV7-9	-	many	TRBJ1-2	15	TGTGCCAGCAGCCCCAGCGGACAGCTCTACTATGGCTACACCTTC	CASSPSGQLYYGYTF
TRBV14	-	many	TRBJ1-2	16	TGTGCCAGCAGCCGGCGGGGGACCCCCGGGTCTCTTGGCTACACCTTC	CASSRRGTPGSLGYTF
TRBV11-3	-	-	TRBJ1-1	14	TGTGCCAGCAGCGTAACAGGGACGGGGACTGAAGCTTTCTTT	CASSVTGTGTEAFF
TRBV21-1	-	-	TRBJ1-2	16	TGTGCCAGCAGGATAATTTTTAAGGGGCTTAGGTATGGCTACACCTTC	CASRIIFKGLRYGYTF
TRBV5-1	-	many	TRBJ1-1	16	TGCGCCAGCAGCTTGTGGGGCACGGGGATGAACACTGAAGCTTTCTTT	CASSLWGTGMNTEAFF
TRBV11-2	-	many	TRBJ2-7	13	TGTGCCAGCAGCTTACAGCGGCACTACGAGCAGTACTTC	CASSLQRHYEQYF
TRBV30	-	few	TRBJ1-2	13	TGTGCCTGGAATCGTGGGTTTACCTATGGCTACACCTTC	CAWNRGFTYGYTF
TRBV7-2	-	many	TRBJ2-7	12	TGTGCCAGCAGCTCGCCATCCTACGAGCAGTACTTC	CASSSPSYEQYF
TRBV20-1	TRBD1	many	TRBJ1-2	16	TGCAGTGCTGGATTTACAGGGGGCGAGGGGAACTATGGCTACACCTTC	CSAGFTGGEGNYGYTF
TRBV7-9	-	many	TRBJ2-7	16	TGTGCCAGCAGCTTAGGGGGTGGCTATCCCACGCGGGAGCAGTACTTC	CASSLGGGYPTREQYF
TRBV20-1	-	-	TRBJ2-5	16	TGCAGTGCTACCGCGCGACAAGTGGGGAACCAAGAGACCCAGTACTTC	CSATARQVGNQETQYF
TRBV3-1	-	few	TRBJ2-2	12	TGTGCCAGCAGCCACGGCGCCGGGGAGCTGTTTTTT	CASSHGAGELFF
TRBV28	-	few	TRBJ2-3	14	TGTGCCAGCACCTCGGGGGATCGCACAGATACGCAGTATTTT	CASTSGDRTDTQYF